The entry below gives a single T cell receptor beta chain sequence along with its context. Antigen unknown. The data originate from a study of a mutant IDH1 vaccine in newly diagnosed glioma. About the research overall: Vaccines were first given 4-6 weeks after radiotherapy alone, or with temozolomide cycles. Before enrollment, the patients had been treated with radiotherapy alone, temozolomide alone, or both together. Most of them had received both. In the visit schedule, V12 fell in week 35, while V13 fell in week 47.

Regarding time point: week 35, safety follow-up. Mutant IDH1 20-mer peptide, at 300 ug, made up each vaccine dose, with topical imiquimod. Some clones are missing from TCRdb's copy, which holds only in-frame ones; the method was immunoSEQ multiplex PCR. This sample has some 60,000 clones, with 86% found just once. The germline V gene has CDR1 SGHDT and CDR2 YYEEEE. The V end was cut by 8 bases, the J end by 2 bases, with 17 bases between. There are 14 residues in the CDR3. This specimen consisted of PBMCs, obtained from a glioma patient whose treatment included an IDH1 peptide vaccine. This clonotype originated in a man in his forties or fifties with glioma. This chain uses TRBV5-6 with TRBJ2-7; weak D call: TRBD2 (6 bases). As DNA, the CDR3 is TGTGCCAGTACCGGGGAGGCAGGTCCCTACGAGCAGTACTTC. This encodes CASTGEAGPYEQYF.